This entry describes one T cell receptor beta chain. A junction end diverges from the germline sequence, so it may reflect a read error. The sample is drawn from a study of tumor and adjacent non-tumor tissue in lung cancer. The wider study: Histology: 12 adenocarcinoma, a couple of squamous cell carcinoma, 1 small cell lung cancer. Patients were aged about 30 to 76, 10 men and about 5 women, stage I to III.

Three rounds of nested PCR, following a modified ARM-PCR protocol, produced the TCRbeta library. In TCRdb, the multiplex PCR reads were re-called with MiXCR into one record per CDR3 protein. Among tens of thousands of distinct CDR3 sequences listed, approximately 65% were seen once. This sample's RNA came from whole unsorted tissue. The sequence was obtained from a man in his 60s with non-small cell lung cancer. The sample consisted of lung tumor tissue.

In DNA form, the CDR3 reads TGTGCCATCAGGTCCGGGACAGTGGACACCGGGGAGCTGTCATTT. Amino acid sequence: CAIRSGTVDTGELSF. The genes are TRBV6-5 and TRBJ2-2; TRBD1 matches at 7 bases. Germline V CDR1 and CDR2: MNHEY, SVGAGI. CDR3 length: 15 residues.